This is a list of T cell receptor beta chains from one sample in a study of blood T cell repertoires in COVID-19. Repertoires were generated with immunoSEQ multiplex PCR, while TCRdb's copy carries only in-frame clones and drops some. The table records nearly 350,000 clones, about 90% of them present only once. Sequencing input: peripheral blood. The receptor source for this set is a woman aged 70-85 years with COVID-19, enrolled during active disease. Each CDR3 is given with its conserved first and last residue. Each record gives: clone size, V gene, J gene, D gene, CDR3 protein, CDR3 DNA. A D gene is named only where the DNA matches it firmly. Size is stated for part of the rows, as once, few or many counts, or as a class when the clone is expanded.

few,TRBV4-2,TRBJ1-5,NA,CASSQVGAGDNQPQHF,TGTGCCAGCAGCCAAGTGGGAGCTGGCGACAATCAGCCCCAGCATTTT
NA,TRBV3-1/TRBV3-2,TRBJ2-6,TRBD2,CASSQNRGLGGANVLTF,TGTGCCAGCAGCCAAAACCGGGGACTAGGCGGGGCCAACGTCCTGACTTTC
NA,TRBV29-1,TRBJ1-2,NA,CSVEDRQENYGYTF,TGCAGCGTTGAAGACCGACAGGAGAACTATGGCTACACCTTC
NA,TRBV6-2/TRBV6-3,TRBJ2-5,TRBD2,CASSYGLAGVQETQYF,TGTGCCAGCAGTTACGGGCTAGCGGGGGTCCAAGAGACCCAGTACTTC
NA,TRBV5-3,TRBJ1-1,TRBD1,CARSYVRDRGRRDTEAFF,TGTGCCAGAAGCTACGTCCGGGACAGGGGGCGTCGGGACACTGAAGCTTTCTTT
NA,TRBV7-9,TRBJ1-5,NA,CASSYGSQPQHF,TGTGCCAGCAGCTACGGGTCTCAGCCCCAGCATTTT
NA,TRBV5-1,TRBJ2-1,TRBD1,CASSLSELDRADEQFF,TGCGCCAGCAGCTTATCAGAGCTAGACAGGGCCGATGAGCAGTTCTTC
NA,TRBV18,TRBJ2-7,NA,CASSPTSETREQYF,TGTGCCAGCTCACCAACCTCAGAAACCCGCGAGCAGTACTTC
NA,TRBV9,TRBJ1-2,TRBD1,CASSPTGGWDGYTF,TGTGCCAGCAGCCCCACAGGGGGCTGGGACGGCTACACCTTC
NA,TRBV5-1,TRBJ2-3,TRBD2,CASSVGLAGGTSTDTQYF,TGCGCCAGCAGCGTCGGACTAGCGGGGGGAACTAGCACAGATACGCAGTATTTT
NA,TRBV4-3,TRBJ1-1,NA,CASSQDWRLNTEAFF,TGCGCCAGCAGCCAAGATTGGAGATTGAACACTGAAGCTTTCTTT
NA,TRBV19,TRBJ1-2,TRBD1,CASTDYGTDYGYTF,TGTGCCAGTACCGATTATGGGACAGACTATGGCTACACCTTC
NA,TRBV9,TRBJ2-7,NA,CASSAGRSSYEQYF,TGTGCCAGCAGTGCCGGGAGAAGCTCCTACGAGCAGTACTTC
NA,TRBV18,TRBJ2-7,TRBD2,CASSPGLTSYEQYF,TGTGCCAGCTCTCCGGGACTAACCTCCTACGAGCAGTACTTC
NA,TRBV6-5,TRBJ1-4,NA,CASSYYREEKLFF,TGTGCCAGCAGCTACTACAGGGAGGAAAAACTGTTTTTT
NA,TRBV5-1,TRBJ2-3,NA,CASSLVGHTDTQYF,TGCGCCAGCAGCTTGGTCGGTCACACAGATACGCAGTATTTT
NA,TRBV15,TRBJ1-5,TRBD1,CATSPDRGRQPQHF,TGTGCCACCAGTCCGGACAGGGGCAGGCAGCCCCAGCATTTT
NA,TRBV5-1,TRBJ2-5,NA,CASSSEGFGQETQYF,TGCGCCAGCAGCTCCGAGGGTTTCGGCCAAGAGACCCAGTACTTC
NA,TRBV10-3,TRBJ1-6,TRBD1,CAISLGQGDSPLHF,TGTGCCATCAGCCTCGGACAGGGAGATTCACCCCTCCACTTT
NA,TRBV28,TRBJ1-4,NA,CASSLTFGTWNEKLFF,TGTGCCAGCAGTTTAACTTTTGGGACTTGGAATGAAAAACTGTTTTTT
NA,TRBV10-3,TRBJ1-5,TRBD1,CAIGTGANQPQHF,TGTGCCATCGGGACAGGAGCTAATCAGCCCCAGCATTTT
NA,TRBV7-9,TRBJ1-2,NA,CASSLAPGQRDYGYTF,TGTGCCAGCAGCTTAGCCCCCGGACAGAGAGACTATGGCTACACCTTC
NA,TRBV2,TRBJ1-5,NA,CASSESILTIQPQHF,TGTGCCAGCAGTGAAAGCATCTTGACAATTCAGCCCCAGCATTTT
NA,TRBV9,TRBJ1-2,TRBD1,CASSPGTGNYGYTF,TGTGCCAGCAGCCCTGGGACAGGGAACTATGGCTACACCTTC
NA,TRBV19,TRBJ1-1,NA,CASSALLPYTEAFF,TGTGCCAGTAGCGCACTACTACCTTACACTGAAGCTTTCTTT
NA,TRBV24-1,TRBJ2-4,TRBD1,CATSDSGQYKNIQYF,TGTGCCACCAGTGATTCGGGACAGTACAAAAACATTCAGTACTTC
NA,TRBV11-2,TRBJ1-6,TRBD1,CASSWDRAGSPLHF,TGTGCCAGCAGCTGGGACAGGGCCGGATCACCCCTCCACTTT
once,TRBV6-5,TRBJ2-1,NA,CASGGSSYNEQFF,TGTGCCAGCGGGGGGTCCTCCTACAATGAGCAGTTCTTC
once,TRBV7-2,TRBJ2-6,TRBD1,CASSRRKGQAGANVLTF,TGTGCCAGCAGCCGTCGTAAGGGACAGGCTGGGGCCAACGTCCTGACTTTC
NA,TRBV13,TRBJ2-1,NA,CASSFRQVIYNEQFF,TGTGCCAGCAGCTTCCGACAGGTTATTTACAATGAGCAGTTCTTC
NA,TRBV3-1/TRBV3-2,TRBJ1-1,NA,CASSQSQAAAFF,TGTGCCAGCAGCCAATCGCAGGCCGCGGCTTTCTTT
once,TRBV18,TRBJ1-2,TRBD1,CASSPGHRGPNYGYTF,TGTGCCAGCTCACCAGGACACAGGGGGCCGAACTATGGCTACACCTTC
NA,TRBV29-1,TRBJ1-5,NA,CSVEDEGRGNQPQHF,TGCAGCGTTGAAGATGAGGGGAGGGGGAATCAGCCCCAGCATTTT
NA,TRBV4-3,TRBJ1-1,NA,CASSQGEATEAFF,TGCGCCAGCAGCCAGGGGGAGGCCACTGAAGCTTTCTTT
few,TRBV7-8,TRBJ1-4,NA,CASSRGRGANEKLFF,TGTGCCAGCAGTAGGGGGAGGGGGGCGAATGAAAAACTGTTTTTT
NA,TRBV4-1,TRBJ1-2,TRBD1,CASSQDPRRRQGWYGYTF,TGCGCCAGCAGCCAAGATCCCAGGAGAAGACAGGGTTGGTATGGCTACACCTTC
NA,TRBV24-1,TRBJ2-7,TRBD1,CATSRDSFYEQYF,TGTGCCACCAGCCGGGACAGCTTCTACGAGCAGTACTTC
NA,TRBV7-8,TRBJ1-4,NA,CASSLSPGNEKLFF,TGTGCCAGCAGCTTGTCGCCAGGCAATGAAAAACTGTTTTTT
NA,TRBV11-2,TRBJ1-2,NA,CASSPGGDGYGYTF,TGTGCCAGCAGCCCCGGAGGGGACGGCTATGGCTACACCTTC
NA,TRBV28,TRBJ2-7,NA,CASSFNWGHEQYF,TGTGCCAGCAGTTTTAATTGGGGGCACGAGCAGTACTTC
NA,TRBV2,TRBJ1-2,TRBD1,CASGTGNYGYTF,TGTGCCAGCGGGACAGGGAACTATGGCTACACCTTC
NA,TRBV7-2,TRBJ2-1,NA,CASSSNPRQEQFF,TGTGCCAGCAGCTCAAACCCTCGACAGGAGCAGTTCTTC
NA,TRBV10-3,TRBJ1-2,TRBD1,CATGTGRIRGYTF,TGTGCCACTGGGACAGGGAGGATCCGGGGCTACACCTTC
NA,TRBV7-2,TRBJ1-2,NA,CASSAPGGLYTF,TGTGCCAGCAGCGCCCCAGGAGGGCTCTACACCTTC
few,TRBV9,TRBJ1-1,NA,CASSRYPRDMNTEAFF,TGTGCCAGCAGTCGGTACCCCAGGGATATGAACACTGAAGCTTTCTTT
NA,TRBV5-1,TRBJ1-1,NA,CASSLPTATNTEAFF,TGCGCCAGCAGCTTGCCGACAGCCACGAACACTGAAGCTTTCTTT
NA,TRBV4-1,TRBJ1-2,TRBD1,CASSQITGGDYGYTF,TGCGCCAGCAGCCAAATTACAGGGGGAGACTATGGCTACACCTTC
NA,TRBV24-1,TRBJ1-2,TRBD1,CATSDLNEGASGYTF,TGTGCCACCAGTGATCTTAATGAGGGGGCGAGCGGCTACACCTTC
NA,TRBV3-1/TRBV3-2,TRBJ1-6,NA,CASSQDFRLGQPNSPLHF,TGTGCCAGCAGCCAAGATTTTCGGTTGGGACAACCTAATTCACCCCTCCACTTT
NA,TRBV20-1,TRBJ2-7,TRBD2,CSASRTSSYEQYF,TGCAGTGCTAGTCGGACTAGCTCCTACGAGCAGTACTTC
NA,TRBV24-1,TRBJ2-1,TRBD2,CATSDLNSGTNEQFF,TGTGCCACCAGTGACCTCAATAGCGGGACCAATGAGCAGTTCTTC
NA,TRBV5-3,TRBJ2-1,NA,CARSLGREVFNEQFF,TGTGCCAGAAGCTTGGGACGGGAAGTCTTCAATGAGCAGTTCTTC
NA,TRBV29-1,TRBJ1-1,NA,CSVQGTMNTEAFF,TGCAGCGTTCAGGGGACTATGAACACTGAAGCTTTCTTT
NA,TRBV9,TRBJ2-3,NA,CASSVGGPIDTQYF,TGTGCCAGCAGCGTGGGGGGGCCTATAGATACGCAGTATTTT
NA,TRBV5-5,TRBJ2-5,TRBD1,CASSLLTGAGETQYF,TGTGCCAGCAGCTTACTTACAGGGGCGGGAGAGACCCAGTACTTC
NA,TRBV29-1,TRBJ1-2,NA,CSAEVAVPNYGYTF,TGCAGCGCCGAGGTGGCAGTTCCAAACTATGGCTACACCTTC
NA,TRBV24-1,TRBJ1-1,NA,CATSDSGGTEAFF,TGTGCCACCAGTGATTCGGGGGGGACTGAAGCTTTCTTT
NA,TRBV29-1,TRBJ1-1,NA,CSVVGGADTEAFF,TGCAGCGTTGTGGGGGGGGCTGACACTGAAGCTTTCTTT
NA,TRBV11-2,TRBJ1-1,NA,CASSFGSPLEAFF,TGTGCCAGCAGCTTTGGGAGCCCTTTAGAAGCTTTCTTT
NA,TRBV6-2/TRBV6-3,TRBJ2-7,NA,CASSIQAYEQYF,TGTGCCAGCAGTATACAGGCCTACGAGCAGTACTTC